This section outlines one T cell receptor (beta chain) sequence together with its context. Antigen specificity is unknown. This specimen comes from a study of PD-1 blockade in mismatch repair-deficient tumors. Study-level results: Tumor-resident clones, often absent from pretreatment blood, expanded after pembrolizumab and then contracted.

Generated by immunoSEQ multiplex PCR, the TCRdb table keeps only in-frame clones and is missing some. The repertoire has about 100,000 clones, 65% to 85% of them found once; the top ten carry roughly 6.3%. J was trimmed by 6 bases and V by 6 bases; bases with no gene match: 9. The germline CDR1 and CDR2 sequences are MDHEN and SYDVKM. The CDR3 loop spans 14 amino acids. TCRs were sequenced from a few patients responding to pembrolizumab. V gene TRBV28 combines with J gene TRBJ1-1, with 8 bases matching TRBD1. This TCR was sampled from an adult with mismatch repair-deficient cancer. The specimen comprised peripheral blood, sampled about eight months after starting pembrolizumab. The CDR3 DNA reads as TGTGCCAGCAGGACCCAGCAGGGGGCCTCTGAAGCTTTCTTT. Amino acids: CASRTQQGASEAFF. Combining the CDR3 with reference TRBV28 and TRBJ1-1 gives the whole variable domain DVKVTQSSRYLVKRTGEKVFLECVQDMDHENMFWYRQDPGLGLRLIYFSYDVKMKEKGDIPEGYSVSREKKERFSLILESASTNQTSMYLCASRTQQGASEAFFGQGTRLTVV.